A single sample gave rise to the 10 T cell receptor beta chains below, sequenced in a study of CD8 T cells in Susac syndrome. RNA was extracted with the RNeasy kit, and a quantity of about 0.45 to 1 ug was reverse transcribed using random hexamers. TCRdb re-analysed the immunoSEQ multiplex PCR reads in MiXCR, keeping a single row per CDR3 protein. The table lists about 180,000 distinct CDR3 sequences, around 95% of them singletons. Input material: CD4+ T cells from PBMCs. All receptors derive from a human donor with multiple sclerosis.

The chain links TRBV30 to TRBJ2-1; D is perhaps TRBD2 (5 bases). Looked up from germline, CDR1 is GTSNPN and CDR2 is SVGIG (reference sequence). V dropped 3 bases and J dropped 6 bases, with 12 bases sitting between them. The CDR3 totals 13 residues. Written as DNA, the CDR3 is TGTGCCTGGAGGGTGAGGGTGGGCAATGAGCAGTTCTTC. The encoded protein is CAWRVRVGNEQFF.

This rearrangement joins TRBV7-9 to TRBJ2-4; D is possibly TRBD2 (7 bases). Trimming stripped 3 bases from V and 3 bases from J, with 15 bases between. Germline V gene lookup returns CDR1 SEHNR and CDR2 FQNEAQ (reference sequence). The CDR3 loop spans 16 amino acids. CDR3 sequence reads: CASSFPGGGGKNIQYF. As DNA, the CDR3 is TGTGCCAGCAGCTTCCCTGGGGGGGGCGGCAAAAACATTCAGTACTTC.

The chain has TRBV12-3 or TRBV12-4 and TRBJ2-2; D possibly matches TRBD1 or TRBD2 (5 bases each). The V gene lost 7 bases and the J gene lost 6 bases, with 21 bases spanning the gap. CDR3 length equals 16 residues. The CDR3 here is CASTSRGTHTAGELFF. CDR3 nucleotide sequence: TGTGCCAGCACCTCCAGAGGGACCCACACGGCCGGGGAGCTGTTTTTT.

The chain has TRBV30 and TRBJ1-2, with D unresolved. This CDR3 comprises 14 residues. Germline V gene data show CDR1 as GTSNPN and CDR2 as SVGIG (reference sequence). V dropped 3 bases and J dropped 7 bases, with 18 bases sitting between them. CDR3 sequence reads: CAWSATKRMSGYTF. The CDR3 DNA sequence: TGTGCCTGGAGCGCAACCAAGCGAATGAGTGGCTACACCTTC.

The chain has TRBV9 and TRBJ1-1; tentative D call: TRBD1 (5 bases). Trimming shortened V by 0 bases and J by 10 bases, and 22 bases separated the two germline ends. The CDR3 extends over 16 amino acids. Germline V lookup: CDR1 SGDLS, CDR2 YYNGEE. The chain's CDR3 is CASSVGAGTGGYRAFF. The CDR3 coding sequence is TGTGCCAGCAGCGTAGGTGCAGGGACGGGGGGGTATCGAGCTTTCTTT.

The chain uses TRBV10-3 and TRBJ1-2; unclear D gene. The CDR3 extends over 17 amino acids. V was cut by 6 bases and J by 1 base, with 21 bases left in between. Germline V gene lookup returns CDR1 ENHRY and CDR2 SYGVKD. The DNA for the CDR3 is TGTGCCATCAGCCTCACCGCTAAAACGGACTTTAACTATGGCTACACCTTC. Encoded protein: CAISLTAKTDFNYGYTF.

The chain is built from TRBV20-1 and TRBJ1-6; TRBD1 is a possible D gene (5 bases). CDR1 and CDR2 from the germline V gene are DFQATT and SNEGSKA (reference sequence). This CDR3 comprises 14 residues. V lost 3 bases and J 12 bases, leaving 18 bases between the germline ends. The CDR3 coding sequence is TGCAGTGCTAGGGGCTCGGGGGAGCGGATACCCCTCCACTTT. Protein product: CSARGSGERIPLHF.

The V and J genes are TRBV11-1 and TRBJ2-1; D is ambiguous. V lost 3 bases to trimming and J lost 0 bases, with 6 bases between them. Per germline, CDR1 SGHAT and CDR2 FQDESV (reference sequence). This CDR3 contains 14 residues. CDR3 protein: CASSFHSSYNEQFF. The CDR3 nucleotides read TGTGCCAGCAGCTTCCATAGCTCCTACAATGAGCAGTTCTTC.

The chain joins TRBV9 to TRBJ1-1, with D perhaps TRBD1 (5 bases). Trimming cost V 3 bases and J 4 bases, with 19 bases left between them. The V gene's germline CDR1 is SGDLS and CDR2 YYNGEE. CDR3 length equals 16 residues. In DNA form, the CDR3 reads TGTGCCAGCAGCGCCACCACGGGCAGGGCGATCACTGAAGCTTTCTTT. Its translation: CASSATTGRAITEAFF. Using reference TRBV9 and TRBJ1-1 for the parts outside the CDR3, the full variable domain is DSGVTQTPKHLITATGQRVTLRCSPRSGDLSVYWYQQSLDQGLQFLIQYYNGEERAKGNILERFSAQQFPDLHSELNLSSLELGDSALYFCASSATTGRAITEAFFGQGTRLTVV.

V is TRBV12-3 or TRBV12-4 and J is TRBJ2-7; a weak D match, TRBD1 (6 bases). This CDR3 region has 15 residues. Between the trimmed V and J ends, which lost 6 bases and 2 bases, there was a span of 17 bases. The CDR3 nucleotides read TGTGCCAGCAGCCACATGGGATCAGGGGCCTACGAGCAGTACTTC. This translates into CASSHMGSGAYEQYF.